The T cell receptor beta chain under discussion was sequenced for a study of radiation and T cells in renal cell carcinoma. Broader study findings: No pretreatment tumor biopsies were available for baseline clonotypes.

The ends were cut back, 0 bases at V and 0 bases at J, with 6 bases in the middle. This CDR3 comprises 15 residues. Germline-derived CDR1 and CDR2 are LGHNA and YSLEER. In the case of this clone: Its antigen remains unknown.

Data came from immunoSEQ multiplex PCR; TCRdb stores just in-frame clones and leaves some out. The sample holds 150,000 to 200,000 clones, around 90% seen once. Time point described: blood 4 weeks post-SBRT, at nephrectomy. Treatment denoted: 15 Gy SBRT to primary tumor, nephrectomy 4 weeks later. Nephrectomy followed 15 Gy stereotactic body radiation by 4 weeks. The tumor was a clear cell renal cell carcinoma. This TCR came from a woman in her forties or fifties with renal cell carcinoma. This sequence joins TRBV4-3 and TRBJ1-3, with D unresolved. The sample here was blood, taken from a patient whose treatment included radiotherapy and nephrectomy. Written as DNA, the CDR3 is TGCGCCAGCAGCCAAGAACGGTACTCTGGAAACACCATATATTTT. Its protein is CASSQERYSGNTIYF.